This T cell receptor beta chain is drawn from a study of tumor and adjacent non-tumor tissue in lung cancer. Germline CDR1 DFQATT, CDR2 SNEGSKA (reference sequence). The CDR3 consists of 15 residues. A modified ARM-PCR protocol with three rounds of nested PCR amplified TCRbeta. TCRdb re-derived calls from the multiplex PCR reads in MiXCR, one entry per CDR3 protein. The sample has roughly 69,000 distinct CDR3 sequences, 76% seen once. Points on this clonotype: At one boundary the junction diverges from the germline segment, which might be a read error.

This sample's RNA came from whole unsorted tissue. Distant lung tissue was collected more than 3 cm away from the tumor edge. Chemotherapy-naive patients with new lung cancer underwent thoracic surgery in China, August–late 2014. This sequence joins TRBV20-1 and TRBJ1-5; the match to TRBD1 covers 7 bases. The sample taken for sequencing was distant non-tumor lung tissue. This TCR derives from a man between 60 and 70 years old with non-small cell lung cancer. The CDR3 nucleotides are TGCAGTGCTAGAGCTCTGGACAGGCTCAATAAGCCCCAGCATTTT. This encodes CSARALDRLNKPQHF.